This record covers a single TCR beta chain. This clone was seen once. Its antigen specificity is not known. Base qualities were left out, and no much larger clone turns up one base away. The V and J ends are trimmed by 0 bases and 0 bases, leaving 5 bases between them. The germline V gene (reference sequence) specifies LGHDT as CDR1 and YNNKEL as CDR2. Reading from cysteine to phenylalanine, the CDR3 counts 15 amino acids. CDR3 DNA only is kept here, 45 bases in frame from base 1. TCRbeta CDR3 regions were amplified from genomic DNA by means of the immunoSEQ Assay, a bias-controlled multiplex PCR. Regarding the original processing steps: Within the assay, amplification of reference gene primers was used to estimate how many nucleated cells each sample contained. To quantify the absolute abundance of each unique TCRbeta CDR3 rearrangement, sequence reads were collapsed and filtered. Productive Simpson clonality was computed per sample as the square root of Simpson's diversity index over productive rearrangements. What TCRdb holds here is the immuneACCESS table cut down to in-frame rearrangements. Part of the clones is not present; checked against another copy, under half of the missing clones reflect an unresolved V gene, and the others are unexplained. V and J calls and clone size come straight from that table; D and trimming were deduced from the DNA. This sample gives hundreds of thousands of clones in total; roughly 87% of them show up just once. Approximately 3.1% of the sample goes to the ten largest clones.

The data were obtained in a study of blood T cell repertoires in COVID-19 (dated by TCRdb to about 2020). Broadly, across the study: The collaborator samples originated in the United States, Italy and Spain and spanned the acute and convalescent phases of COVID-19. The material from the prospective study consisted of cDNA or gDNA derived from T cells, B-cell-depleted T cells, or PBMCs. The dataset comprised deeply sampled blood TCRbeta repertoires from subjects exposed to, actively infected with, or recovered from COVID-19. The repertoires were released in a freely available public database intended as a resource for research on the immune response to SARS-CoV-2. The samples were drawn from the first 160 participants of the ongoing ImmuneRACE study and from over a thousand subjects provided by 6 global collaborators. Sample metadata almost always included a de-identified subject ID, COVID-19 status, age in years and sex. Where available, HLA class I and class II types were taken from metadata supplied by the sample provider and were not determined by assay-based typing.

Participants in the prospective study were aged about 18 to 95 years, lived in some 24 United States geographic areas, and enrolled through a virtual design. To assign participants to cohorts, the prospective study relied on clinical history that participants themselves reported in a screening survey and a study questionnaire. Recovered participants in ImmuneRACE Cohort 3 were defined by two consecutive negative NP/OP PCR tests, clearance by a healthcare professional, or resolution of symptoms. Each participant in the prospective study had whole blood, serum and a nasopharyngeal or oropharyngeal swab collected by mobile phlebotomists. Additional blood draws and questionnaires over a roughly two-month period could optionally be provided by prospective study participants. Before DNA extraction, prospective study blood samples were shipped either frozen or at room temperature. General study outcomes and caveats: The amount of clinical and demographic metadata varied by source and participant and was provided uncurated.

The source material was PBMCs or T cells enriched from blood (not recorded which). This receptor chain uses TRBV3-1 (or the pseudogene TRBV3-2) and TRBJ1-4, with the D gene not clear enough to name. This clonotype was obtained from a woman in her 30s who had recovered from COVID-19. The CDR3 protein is CASSQELSTNEKLFF. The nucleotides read TGTGCCAGCAGCCAAGAACTATCAACTAATGAAAAACTGTTTTTT.